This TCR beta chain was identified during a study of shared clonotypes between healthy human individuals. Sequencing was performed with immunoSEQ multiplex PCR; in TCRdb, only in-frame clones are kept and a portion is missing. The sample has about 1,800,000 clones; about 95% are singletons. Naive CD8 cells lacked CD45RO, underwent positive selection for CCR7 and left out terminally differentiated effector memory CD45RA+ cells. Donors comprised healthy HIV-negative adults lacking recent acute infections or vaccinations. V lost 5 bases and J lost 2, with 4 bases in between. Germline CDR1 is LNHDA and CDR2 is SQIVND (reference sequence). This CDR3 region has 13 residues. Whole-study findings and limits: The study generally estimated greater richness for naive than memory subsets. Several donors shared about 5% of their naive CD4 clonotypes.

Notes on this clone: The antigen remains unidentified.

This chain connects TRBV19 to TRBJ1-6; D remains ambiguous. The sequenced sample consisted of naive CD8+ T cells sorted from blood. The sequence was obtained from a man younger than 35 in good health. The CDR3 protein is CASSLTYNSPLHF. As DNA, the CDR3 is TGTGCCAGTAGTCTCACCTATAATTCACCCCTCCACTTT.